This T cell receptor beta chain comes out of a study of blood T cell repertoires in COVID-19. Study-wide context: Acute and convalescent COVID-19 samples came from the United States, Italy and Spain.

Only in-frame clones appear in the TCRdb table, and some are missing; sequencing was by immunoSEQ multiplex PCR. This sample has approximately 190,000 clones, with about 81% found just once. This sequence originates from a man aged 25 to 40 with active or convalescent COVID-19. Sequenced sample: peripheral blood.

The CDR3 protein is CASSQDQGDNSPLHF. The CDR3 coding sequence is TGTGCCAGCAGCCAAGACCAGGGGGATAATTCACCCCTCCACTTT. The V call is TRBV4-2, the J call TRBJ1-6; 7 bases align to TRBD1. The CDR3 covers 15 residues. V shed 0 bases, J shed 5 bases, and the junction held 1 base outside the gene matches. Germline assignment: CDR1 LGHNA and CDR2 YNFKEQ.